This T cell receptor (beta chain) was identified in a study of glioma-infiltrating T cells after dendritic cell vaccination. Study-level background: Autologous tumor lysate-pulsed dendritic cell vaccination was given between about 2002 and 2013.

Time point reported: after dendritic cell vaccination, including at tumor progression/relapse. Germline assignment: CDR1 SGHAT and CDR2 FQNNGV. V was clipped by 7 bases and J by 7 bases, with 25 bases between them. This CDR3 has 16 residues. Sequencing was performed with immunoSEQ multiplex PCR; in TCRdb, only in-frame clones are kept and a portion is missing. The profile shows about 100,000 clones, roughly 80% of them singletons. The V and J genes are TRBV11-2 and TRBJ1-2; TRBD1 is a possible D gene (6 bases). Sample: blood, taken after dendritic cell vaccination. The TCR was taken from a human donor with glioblastoma. The CDR3 reads CASTRPQNGGASGYTF. In DNA form, the CDR3 reads TGTGCCAGCACCCGACCTCAAAACGGGGGGGCAAGTGGCTACACCTTC.